These 15 T cell receptor beta chains were all obtained from the same sample, sequenced in a study of cytomegalovirus exposure and HLA in healthy donors. The PCR used 60 Vbeta and 13 Jbeta primers. The protocol was immunoSEQ multiplex PCR, while the TCRdb copy is restricted to in-frame clones and leaves out a portion. The sample lists 310,000 or so clones, around nine tenths seen once, with about 2.5% in the top ten. Sequenced material: PBMCs. The receptors originated from a young woman in good health and CMV-seronegative.

The rearrangement uses TRBV4-1 and TRBJ2-3; possibly TRBD2 for D (6 bases). CDR3 size: 16 residues. Per the germline V gene, CDR1 is MGHRA and CDR2 is YSYEKL. The V end lost 0 bases, the J end lost 5 bases, and 15 bases lay between the germline ends. The CDR3 region is CASSQDEGTLGDTQYF. The DNA for the CDR3 is TGCGCCAGCAGCCAAGACGAAGGGACTCTGGGAGATACGCAGTATTTT.

The chain carries TRBV9 and TRBJ1-2, with D perhaps TRBD1 (6 bases). Germline V CDR1 and CDR2: SGDLS, YYNGEE. Trimming left V 7 bases short and J 0 bases short, with 13 bases between. The CDR3 spans 14 residues. The CDR3 coding sequence is TGTGCCAGCGCGCGGGGGGGCTCTAACTATGGCTACACCTTC. It encodes CASARGGSNYGYTF.

The chain employs TRBV11-3 and TRBJ1-1, with D possibly being TRBD1 (6 bases). The CDR3 covers 13 residues. Trimming pared 1 base from V and 3 bases from J, leaving 6 bases between. Looked up from germline, CDR1 is SGHNT and CDR2 is YENEEA. Here the CDR3 DNA reads TGTGCCAGCAGCTTAGCAGGGGACACTGAAGCTTTCTTT. It specifies CASSLAGDTEAFF.

The chain employs TRBV6-1 and TRBJ1-6; no firm D call. Germline loops: CDR1 MNHNS, CDR2 SASEGT. Trimming pared 3 bases from V and 12 bases from J, leaving 15 bases between. This CDR3 has 14 amino acids. The CDR3 here is CASSDRMGLGPLHF. In DNA, the CDR3 is TGTGCCAGCAGTGACAGAATGGGCCTGGGACCCCTCCACTTT.

This chain links TRBV5-8 with TRBJ2-3; D gene uncertain. The CDR3 length is 15 residues. Germline loops: CDR1 SGHTS, CDR2 YDEGEE. V gave up 0 bases and J gave up 5 bases, with 13 bases separating them. CDR3 sequence: CASSLEGSPKDTQYF. CDR3 DNA: TGTGCCAGCAGCTTGGAAGGTAGCCCTAAAGATACGCAGTATTTT.

This clone was counted a single time. This sequence joins TRBV10-3 and TRBJ1-2; no definite D call. The germline V and J ends were trimmed by 0 bases and 4 bases, with 12 bases remaining between them. This CDR3 contains 15 residues. Germline CDR1 reads ENHRY; CDR2 reads SYGVKD. The CDR3 sequence is CAISESADTPYGYTF. CDR3 sequence (DNA): TGTGCCATCAGTGAGTCTGCGGATACGCCCTATGGCTACACCTTC.

CDR3 nucleotides: TGTGCCAGCAGCATCCGGACAGGGGGAAAATCAGATACGCAGTATTTT. Encoded protein: CASSIRTGGKSDTQYF. This chain joins TRBV5-5 and TRBJ2-3; TRBD1 agrees at 10 bases. V lost 4 bases to trimming and J lost 4 bases; unmatched junction nucleotides: 9. Germline V gene lookup returns CDR1 SGHKS and CDR2 YYEKEE (reference sequence). The CDR3 has 16 residues.

The chain is built from TRBV25-1 and TRBJ2-3; D is ambiguous. This CDR3 comprises 15 residues. The V gene's germline CDR1 is MGHDK and CDR2 SYGVNS. V lost 1 base and J 2 bases, leaving 10 bases between the germline ends. For the CDR3, the DNA is TGTGCCAGCAGTGAATCCTTTGGGCACACAGATACGCAGTATTTT. Protein: CASSESFGHTDTQYF. Using reference TRBV25-1 and TRBJ2-3 for the parts outside the CDR3, the full variable domain is EADIYQTPRYLVIGTGKKITLECSQTMGHDKMYWYQQDPGMELHLIHYSYGVNSTEKGDLSSESTVSRIRTEHFPLTLESARPSHTSQYLCASSESFGHTDTQYFGPGTRLTVL.

The chain is built from TRBV9 and TRBJ1-4; D perhaps matches TRBD1 (6 bases). This CDR3 contains 16 residues. CDR1 and CDR2 from the germline V gene are SGDLS and YYNGEE. Trimming removed 2 bases at V and 5 bases at J, with 16 bases between. CDR3 DNA: TGTGCCAGCAGCGTTGATACAGGGAAAATAAATGAAAAACTGTTTTTT. Translating it yields CASSVDTGKINEKLFF.

V and J are TRBV2 and TRBJ2-7; TRBD1 might be the D (6 bases). Trimming shortened V by 4 bases and J by 4 bases, and 14 bases separated the two germline ends. Germline assignment: CDR1 SNHLY and CDR2 FYNNEI. The CDR3 has 14 amino acids. The CDR3 DNA reads TGTGCCAGCAGTGGGGGGCGGGTCGGATACGAGCAGTACTTC. It translates to CASSGGRVGYEQYF.

The chain carries TRBV30 and TRBJ1-1; TRBD1 matches at 8 bases. Germline V gene sequence: CDR1 GTSNPN, CDR2 SVGIG (reference sequence). The CDR3 runs 15 residues. The J segment lost 2 bases and the V segment lost 7 bases, leaving 12 bases of the junction unmatched. This CDR3 is CASYFPGQANTEAFF. The CDR3 coding sequence is TGTGCCTCCTATTTTCCGGGACAGGCCAACACTGAAGCTTTCTTT.

V usage is TRBV29-1 and J usage is TRBJ2-2; 8 bases agree with TRBD1. The CDR3 has 13 amino acids. Germline V CDR1 and CDR2: SQVTM, ANQGSEA. V lost 5 bases, J lost 5 bases, and 4 bases stayed unmatched. The CDR3 here is CSVPGQATGELFF. CDR3 bases: TGCAGCGTTCCGGGACAGGCAACCGGGGAGCTGTTTTTT.

The genes are TRBV5-4 and TRBJ1-2; 7 nucleotides agree with TRBD1. Trimming took 0 bases from V and 6 from J; bases not matched to a gene: 2. The CDR3 contains 13 residues. Germline CDR1 is SGHNT and CDR2 is YYREEE (reference sequence). Here the CDR3 reads CASSLETGNGYTF. DNA for the CDR3: TGTGCCAGCAGCTTGGAGACAGGGAATGGCTACACCTTC.

The rearrangement joins TRBV7-9 to TRBJ2-5; TRBD2 aligns across 7 bases. CDR3 length: 13 residues. The junction had 7 bases not matched to a gene; V was cut back by 1 base and J by 11 bases. The germline V gene encodes CDR1 SEHNR and CDR2 FQNEAQ (reference sequence). In nucleotides, the CDR3 is TGTGCCAGCAGCTTAGGAGCCGGGGAGGGGCAGTACTTC. Translation gives CASSLGAGEGQYF.

V usage is TRBV7-9 and J usage is TRBJ2-1; no clear D gene. Germline CDR1 and CDR2: SEHNR and FQNEAQ (reference sequence). Trimming took off 3 bases at V and 2 bases at J, with 17 bases between the two ends. The CDR3 spans 17 residues. CDR3: CASSFAPDSPPYNEQFF. Here the CDR3 DNA reads TGTGCCAGCAGCTTTGCACCAGATTCACCCCCCTACAATGAGCAGTTCTTC.